This T cell receptor (beta chain) originates from a study of blood T cells in healthy people across ages. Study-level findings and limits: Strongly correlated with naive T cell percentage was TCR beta diversity.

Next came a second PCR, run for about 6 to 12 cycles, which used a sample-barcoded 5' primer along with a J-beta primer mix. TCRdb recomputed calls from the 5' RACE reads with MiXCR, one row per CDR3 protein. Of hundreds of thousands of distinct CDR3 sequences listed, approximately 59% are singletons. Unmatched junction bases numbered 6, after V lost 1 base and J lost 6 bases. The germline CDR1 and CDR2 sequences are SGHRS and YFSETQ. The CDR3 is made up of 15 amino acids. Samples had at least 6.5 million PBMCs isolated from them. On this clonotype itself: What it recognizes is unknown.

The sample consisted of blood. The chain carries TRBV5-1 and TRBJ2-1; 8 nucleotides agree with TRBD2. The clonotype comes from a man in his sixties in good health. For the CDR3, the DNA is TGCGCCAGCAGCTTGTTCGCGGGGGGCGGCAATGAGCAGTTCTTC. It codes for CASSLFAGGGNEQFF.